This T cell receptor beta chain was captured by sequencing in a study of cytomegalovirus exposure and HLA in healthy donors (dated by TCRdb to about 2017). With respect to the entire study: The 550 to 750 repertoires of the first cohort and the 110 or so validation repertoires were produced on the same platform, according to a later analysis. To predict cytomegalovirus infection status, the study brought together high-throughput TCR immunosequencing, statistical association of individual TCRs with disease status, and machine learning. A separate validation cohort of roughly 130 different subjects was used in addition to the approximately 640-subject first cohort. The study aimed to test whether cataloging public T cell receptors could reveal signatures of past pathogen exposure. Results the study describes overall, beyond this receptor: The study listed approximately 150 TCR beta chains as associated with cytomegalovirus. Cytomegalovirus status was reported to be diagnosed by the classifier with high specificity and sensitivity in both the original and validation cohorts. All 110 or so repertoires were used to score co-occurrence in the validation cohort in a later analysis, because that analysis had no HLA typing for the cohort. Subsequent analysis determined that TCRs grouped into clusters in the first cohort also showed a tendency toward co-occurrence across the 130 or so validation repertoires, and approximately 94% of cluster scores exceeded 0. The authors suggested that the approach could potentially be extended to other disease states and immunological phenotypes. In vitro tests confirmed that a few of the cytomegalovirus-associated TCR beta chains recognize cytomegalovirus antigens. Most TCR sequences were observed very rarely across donors, whereas some public TCRs were present in many individuals.

Library preparation employed the immunoSEQ multiplex PCR assay. Per the authors' processing: A statistical classification framework was developed to diagnose cytomegalovirus status using the catalog of TCR beta chain sequences. As stored in TCRdb, this immuneACCESS dataset retains in-frame rearrangements with V and J assigned. A fraction of the clones does not appear; measured against another copy, unresolved V genes explain less than half of the discrepancy, and the remainder lacks a known reason. V and J calls and clone size follow that table, whereas D and trimming were derived from the DNA. This sample has roughly 260,000 clones in its table, and approximately 87% of those were observed once. The ten largest account for 2.5% to 3% of the sample. The donors were included in the validation cohort of over a hundred subjects, a group kept apart from the approximately 690-subject first cohort. CDR1 and CDR2 are read off the germline V gene (reference sequence) as MNHEY and SMNVEV. V is pared back by 5 bases and J by 3 bases, with 17 bases lying between the germline termini. Including the terminal cysteine and phenylalanine, the CDR3 comprises 15 residues. Only the CDR3 DNA stays, 45 bases, in frame from base 1.

The table lists this clone with a few counts. There is no known antigen for this receptor. Per-base qualities were not stored, and no clone one base away is much larger. The chain uses TRBV27 and TRBJ2-7, with TRBD2 tentatively as D gene (6 bases match). This sequence was found in a young man in good health and CMV-seronegative. Sequenced: PBMCs. The sequenced DNA is TGTGCCAGCAGTCAGATCGGGACTCCGATCTACGAGCAGTACTTC. Its amino acids are CASSQIGTPIYEQYF.